Listed here are 7 T cell receptor beta chains from one sample, sequenced in a study of T-cell memory formation after mild COVID-19 (dated by TCRdb to the early 2020s). Library generation was performed with 5' RACE. The listed sequencing device is Illumina NovaSeq 6000. The public reads were reprocessed in TCRdb via fastp at Q25 and MiXCR, keeping in-frame beta chains. When rows share a CDR3 protein, they turn into one entry using the most common DNA and genes. The sample yields about 350,000 distinct CDR3 sequences; approximately 15% were counted once. Around a fifth of the sample is held by the ten biggest clonotypes. The specimen sequenced was PBMCs or a T cell subset sorted from them (not recorded which). Receptor source: a man between 18 and 29 years old who had mild COVID-19 (a few samples of this study predate the infection). The sample titles of this study are shuffled in the database, so cell type and time point are left out; the donor was told from shared clones.

This clonotype was found a few times. V gene TRBV30 combines with J gene TRBJ2-7; 8 nucleotides agree with TRBD1. The CDR3 has 12 residues. Trimming removed 2 bases from V and 4 bases from J; junction bases left unmatched: 1. CDR1 GTSNPN and CDR2 SVGIG come from the germline V gene (reference sequence). The CDR3 nucleotides are TGTGCCTGGAGTCAGGGGGCTTACGAGCAGTACTTC. Protein sequence: CAWSQGAYEQYF.

This chain connects TRBV29-1 to TRBJ1-5, with TRBD1 matching over 7 bases. The length of the CDR3 is 14 residues. Germline V gene data show CDR1 as SQVTM and CDR2 as ANQGSEA. After removal of 6 bases from V and 0 bases from J, the junction contained 5 bases not matched to a gene. This CDR3 is CSVFGQVSNQPQHF. CDR3 DNA sequence: TGCAGCGTCTTCGGACAGGTTAGCAATCAGCCCCAGCATTTT.

The chain employs TRBV6-2 or TRBV6-3 and TRBJ1-6; no clear D gene. V shed 4 bases and J shed 10 bases, with 8 bases lying between them. The V gene's germline CDR1 is MNHEY and CDR2 SVGEGT. The CDR3 spans 12 residues. CDR3 amino acids: CASSLPASPLHF. CDR3 nucleotides: TGTGCCAGCAGTTTACCCGCGTCACCCCTCCACTTT.

CDR3 sequence reads: CASSSTPGQRKNIQYF. The CDR3 DNA reads TGTGCCAGCAGTTCGACGCCGGGCCAAAGGAAAAACATTCAGTACTTC. The V gene is TRBV12-3 or TRBV12-4, the J gene TRBJ2-4; D is unresolved. The CDR3 length is 16 residues. V gave up 4 bases and J gave up 4 bases, with 17 bases separating them.

The sample holds a few counts of this clonotype. This chain connects TRBV28 to TRBJ2-7; 13 nucleotides line up with TRBD2. The CDR3 loop spans 14 amino acids. Germline V CDR1 and CDR2: MDHEN, SYDVKM. Losses at the gene ends were 6 bases for V and 2 bases for J; bases not matched to a gene: 1. CDR3 sequence reads: CASRLAGGAYEQYV. The CDR3 nucleotides are TGTGCCAGCAGACTAGCGGGGGGGGCCTACGAGCAGTACGTC.

This clonotype was seen repeatedly, ten times or more. The rearrangement uses TRBV6-1 and TRBJ2-1; TRBD1 is a possible D gene (5 bases). This CDR3 region has 15 residues. The germline V gene encodes CDR1 MNHNS and CDR2 SASEGT. Trimming took 6 bases from V and 2 from J, leaving 14 bases between them. CDR3 coding DNA: TGTGCCAGCAGCCTCGATGGGGCCGCCTACAATGAGCAGTTCTTC. Amino acid sequence: CASSLDGAAYNEQFF.

This clonotype was seen a few times. The chain combines TRBV20-1 with TRBJ2-1; D is unresolved. Germline CDR1 and CDR2: DFQATT and SNEGSKA (reference sequence). V lost 4 bases to trimming and J lost 7 bases, with 8 bases between them. The CDR3 totals 11 residues. The CDR3 reads CSATDWNEQFF. As DNA, the CDR3 is TGCAGTGCTACCGACTGGAATGAGCAGTTCTTC.